What follows are 30 T cell receptor beta chains derived from one specimen sequenced in a study of blood T cell repertoires in COVID-19. Generated by immunoSEQ multiplex PCR, the TCRdb table keeps only in-frame clones and is missing some. The data show 150,000 to 200,000 clones, about 86% seen once. The sample was peripheral blood. The receptors originated from a human donor with acute or convalescent COVID-19. The donor label of this sample is uncertain.

V and J are TRBV6-5 and TRBJ1-1; TRBD1 matches at 8 bases. CDR3 length equals 13 residues. The V segment lost 10 bases and the J segment 1 base; nucleotides outside the gene matches: 5. Germline-derived CDR1 and CDR2 are MNHEY and SVGAGI. The CDR3 region has the DNA TGTGCCACCCAGGGGGCGGGGAACACTGAAGCTTTCTTT. Its protein is CATQGAGNTEAFF.

The chain links TRBV28 to TRBJ2-5; 7 nucleotides agree with TRBD2. CDR1 is MDHEN and CDR2 is SYDVKM in the germline V gene. This CDR3 is 13 amino acids long. V shed 8 bases and J 4 bases; nucleotides not matched to a gene: 7. The CDR3 reads CASVLAGSETQYF. The DNA for the CDR3 is TGTGCCAGCGTATTAGCGGGTTCAGAGACCCAGTACTTC.

The sample holds a few counts of this clone. V usage is TRBV9 and J usage is TRBJ2-1; weak D call: TRBD1 (6 bases). The CDR3 extends over 18 amino acids. Per the germline V gene, CDR1 is SGDLS and CDR2 is YYNGEE. Trimming removed 0 bases from V and 6 bases from J, with 22 bases in between. Here the CDR3 reads CASSVDLLGQLGSNEQFF. DNA of the CDR3: TGTGCCAGCAGCGTAGATCTTCTCGGACAGCTCGGGTCCAATGAGCAGTTCTTC.

This clone was counted once. The rearrangement uses TRBV20-1 and TRBJ2-7, with no clear D. CDR1 is DFQATT and CDR2 is SNEGSKA in the germline V gene (reference sequence). This CDR3 has 10 residues. With 3 bases removed from V and 4 bases from J, the gap between germline ends came to 4 bases. The CDR3 DNA reads TGCAGTGCTAGTCTATACGAGCAGTACTTC. This codes for CSASLYEQYF.

The chain has TRBV5-6 and TRBJ1-3, with 10 bases matching TRBD1. Per the germline V gene, CDR1 is SGHDT and CDR2 is YYEEEE. This CDR3 has 14 amino acids. Losses at the gene ends were 3 bases for V and 4 bases for J; bases not matched to a gene: 1. The CDR3 sequence is CASSWGQGGNTIYF. The CDR3, as DNA: TGTGCCAGCAGCTGGGGACAGGGGGGAAACACCATATATTTT.

This chain connects TRBV7-9 to TRBJ1-2, with TRBD1 matching 11 bases. Germline loops: CDR1 SEHNR, CDR2 FQNEAQ (reference sequence). The CDR3 runs to 17 residues. After removal of 5 bases from V and 4 bases from J, the junction contained 12 bases not matched to a gene. As DNA, the CDR3 is TGTGCCAGCAGCCCACCACCCAGGACAGGGGGCCTCTATGGCTACACCTTC. Residues: CASSPPPRTGGLYGYTF.

The V gene is TRBV10-1, the J gene TRBJ2-3; 8 bases are a match to TRBD2. The junction had 7 bases not matched to a gene; V was cut back by 4 bases and J by 4 bases. The CDR3 length is 15 residues. The germline CDR1 and CDR2 sequences are WNHNN and SYGVQD (reference sequence). The CDR3 reads CASSVDGGAADTQYF. As DNA, the CDR3 is TGCGCCAGCAGTGTAGACGGGGGGGCGGCAGATACGCAGTATTTT.

The chain combines TRBV27 with TRBJ1-1; no firm D call. Per germline, CDR1 MNHEY and CDR2 SMNVEV (reference sequence). Trimming shortened V by 0 bases and J by 1 base, and 18 bases separated the two germline ends. CDR3 length: 18 amino acids. CDR3 region: CASSLSRFGDRENTEAFF. DNA for the CDR3: TGTGCCAGCAGTTTATCGAGATTCGGGGATAGGGAGAACACTGAAGCTTTCTTT.

The sample holds one count of this clone. The rearrangement uses TRBV2 and TRBJ2-3, with TRBD2 matching 9 bases. This CDR3 has 12 residues. Germline V gives CDR1 SNHLY, CDR2 FYNNEI. With 9 bases clipped from V and 6 bases from J, the junction kept 4 bases outside the gene matches. CDR3 loop: CARGAGGDTQYF. CDR3 sequence (DNA): TGTGCCAGGGGCGCGGGAGGGGATACGCAGTATTTT.

The chain links TRBV7-3 to TRBJ1-6, with D tentatively TRBD1 (6 bases). Trimming shortened V by 6 bases and J by 7 bases, and 13 bases separated the two germline ends. This CDR3 is 14 amino acids long. From germline, CDR1 is SGHTA and CDR2 FQGTGA. Here the CDR3 DNA reads TGTGCCAGCAGGGATGGACAGAGAAATTCACCCCTCCACTTT. The encoded protein is CASRDGQRNSPLHF. The entire variable domain, with the rest obtained from reference TRBV7-3 and TRBJ1-6, is as follows: GAGVSQTPSNKVTEKGKYVELRCDPISGHTALYWYRQSLGQGPEFLIYFQGTGAADDSGLPNDRFFAVRPEGSVSTLKIQRTERGDSAVYLCASRDGQRNSPLHFGNGTRLTVT.

The chain is built from TRBV4-1 and TRBJ2-1, with D unclear. This CDR3 has 15 residues. Trimming pared 0 bases from V and 0 bases from J, leaving 6 bases between. Germline CDR1 is MGHRA and CDR2 is YSYEKL. The CDR3 nucleotides read TGCGCCAGCAGCCAAGAACAGTCCTCCTACAATGAGCAGTTCTTC. Translating gives CASSQEQSSYNEQFF.

The rearrangement joins TRBV2 to TRBJ2-5, with a tentative D call TRBD2 (7 bases). The germline V gene has CDR1 SNHLY and CDR2 FYNNEI. The length of the CDR3 is 17 residues. The V gene lost 0 bases and the J gene lost 4 bases, with 18 bases spanning the gap. CDR3 in amino acids: CASSEAPPTGRGETQYF. CDR3 sequence (DNA): TGTGCCAGCAGTGAAGCGCCCCCCACAGGGAGGGGAGAGACCCAGTACTTC.

The chain joins TRBV10-3 to TRBJ1-3, with 11 bases matching TRBD1. Germline V gives CDR1 ENHRY, CDR2 SYGVKD. V lost 8 bases, J lost 3 bases, and 3 bases stayed unmatched. The CDR3 totals 14 residues. DNA of the CDR3: TGTGCCATCGAGGACAGGGGGCATGGAAACACCATATATTTT. Its translation is CAIEDRGHGNTIYF.

This clone showed up just a few times. The V call is TRBV6-6, the J call TRBJ1-5, with 8 bases matching TRBD1. V gave up 6 bases and J gave up 6 bases; unmatched junction bases: 10. The CDR3 spans 15 residues. Germline CDR1 is MNHNY and CDR2 is SVGAGI (reference sequence). The CDR3 here is CASRPQDREIQPQHF. CDR3 DNA: TGTGCCAGCAGACCACAGGACAGGGAGATTCAGCCCCAGCATTTT.

This chain connects TRBV30 to TRBJ1-3, with D possibly being TRBD1 (5 bases). V was cut by 0 bases and J by 3 bases, with 12 bases left in between. This CDR3 contains 15 residues. Looked up from germline, CDR1 is GTSNPN and CDR2 is SVGIG (reference sequence). The CDR3 reads CAWSVRGVYGNTIYF. The CDR3 DNA reads TGTGCCTGGAGTGTACGGGGGGTGTATGGAAACACCATATATTTT.

The DNA for the CDR3 is TGTGCCAGCAGTGAACGGGTGACCAACTATGGCTACACCTTC. Amino acids: CASSERVTNYGYTF. The genes are TRBV2 and TRBJ1-2, with no clear D. V lost 2 bases to trimming and J lost 2 bases, with 9 bases between them. The germline V gene has CDR1 SNHLY and CDR2 FYNNEI. There are 14 residues in the CDR3.

The chain couples TRBV27 to TRBJ2-1, with D perhaps matching TRBD1 (5 bases). This CDR3 is built from 15 residues. Trimming left V 3 bases short and J 6 bases short, with 15 bases between. The germline V gene encodes CDR1 MNHEY and CDR2 SMNVEV (reference sequence). The CDR3 loop is CASSFPRAGFNEQFF. For the CDR3, the DNA is TGTGCCAGCAGTTTCCCCCGGGCAGGGTTCAATGAGCAGTTCTTC.

The chain employs TRBV6-6 and TRBJ2-7; 9 bases line up with TRBD1. From germline, CDR1 is MNHNY and CDR2 SVGAGI (reference sequence). V shed 8 bases and J 2 bases; nucleotides not matched to a gene: 10. The CDR3 is made up of 15 amino acids. In DNA form, the CDR3 reads TGTGCCAGCGGACAGGGGAAAACAGGCCCCTACGAGCAGTACTTC. Translated: CASGQGKTGPYEQYF.

For the CDR3, the DNA is TGTGCCAGCAGCTCCCGGCGACAGGTTGAAGCTTTCTTT. It encodes CASSSRRQVEAFF. The V gene is TRBV7-2, the J gene TRBJ1-1; D is perhaps TRBD1 (6 bases). Germline V lookup: CDR1 SGHTA, CDR2 FQGNSA. The CDR3 covers 13 residues. V was trimmed by 4 bases and J by 7 bases, leaving 13 bases between them.

This clone was seen only a few times. The rearrangement links TRBV29-1 to TRBJ1-2; no firm D call. CDR3 length equals 13 residues. Germline CDR1 SQVTM, CDR2 ANQGSEA. The V end lost 4 bases, the J end lost 8 bases, and 17 bases lay between the germline ends. The CDR3 region is CSVVAIGRRGYTF. For the CDR3, the DNA is TGCAGCGTTGTAGCAATAGGAAGGAGAGGCTACACCTTC.

This clone was detected once. The J gene is TRBJ2-5, the V gene TRBV18, with unresolved D. The germline gives CDR1 KGHSH, CDR2 LQKENI. The CDR3 length is 14 residues. V lost 0 bases, J lost 1 base, and 6 bases lay in between. CDR3: CASSPPNIQETQYF. DNA of the CDR3: TGTGCCAGCTCACCACCAAACATCCAAGAGACCCAGTACTTC.

The chain uses TRBV27 and TRBJ2-1, with 8 nucleotides matching TRBD2. V trimming: 1 base; J trimming: 5 bases; junction bases outside the gene matches: 16. The CDR3 has 19 amino acids. Germline values: CDR1 MNHEY, CDR2 SMNVEV (reference sequence). The CDR3 nucleotides are TGTGCCAGCAGTTTATATTTAGGAGAAGCGGGAGAAAGGGACAATGAGCAGTTCTTC. This gives the protein CASSLYLGEAGERDNEQFF.

The chain employs TRBV28 and TRBJ1-5; TRBD1 matches 7 bases. The CDR3 contains 16 residues. CDR1 and CDR2 (germline): MDHEN, SYDVKM. The V and J ends lost 6 bases and 8 bases, in that order; junction bases with no gene match: 16. CDR3 protein: CASRRDSPTGLEPQHF. CDR3 bases: TGTGCCAGCAGGCGGGACAGCCCAACCGGGCTGGAGCCCCAGCATTTT.

V and J are TRBV7-2 and TRBJ2-1, with D maybe TRBD2 (5 bases). Germline V gene sequence: CDR1 SGHTA, CDR2 FQGNSA. Trimming stripped 7 bases from V and 6 bases from J, with 19 bases between. This CDR3 has 15 residues. The CDR3 DNA follows: TGTGCCAGCACCCTTTCTTTGAGGGCTGGCAATGAGCAGTTCTTC. Residues: CASTLSLRAGNEQFF. Full variable domain (outside the CDR3, taken from reference TRBV7-2 and TRBJ2-1): GAGVSQSPSNKVTEKGKDVELRCDPISGHTALYWYRQSLGQGLEFLIYFQGNSAPDKSGLPSDRFSAERTGGSVSTLTIQRTQQEDSAVYLCASTLSLRAGNEQFFGPGTRLTVL.

The chain has TRBV25-1 and TRBJ2-3; TRBD1 might be the D (5 bases). V was shortened by 6 bases and J by 1 base, with 8 bases between the two germline ends. The germline gives CDR1 MGHDK, CDR2 SYGVNS. The CDR3 extends over 13 amino acids. CDR3 coding DNA: TGTGCCAGCAGACAGGCGGGCACAGATACGCAGTATTTT. As protein: CASRQAGTDTQYF.

The chain recombines TRBV2 with TRBJ2-2; 10 bases match TRBD2. The CDR3 consists of 14 residues. V dropped 6 bases and J dropped 4; count of bases not matched to a gene: 2. CDR1 is SNHLY, CDR2 FYNNEI, per germline. CDR3 coding DNA: TGTGCCAGCAGGGCTAGCGGGGGCACCGGGGAGCTGTTTTTT. Translation: CASRASGGTGELFF.

The chain uses TRBV5-1 and TRBJ1-4; D is uncertain. The CDR3 sequence is 15 residues long. V was cut by 0 bases and J by 4 bases, with 10 bases left in between. The germline gives CDR1 SGHRS, CDR2 YFSETQ. CDR3 loop: CASSLGTVDNEKLFF. CDR3 sequence (DNA): TGCGCCAGCAGCTTGGGAACAGTAGATAATGAAAAACTGTTTTTT.

V is TRBV6-2 or TRBV6-3 and J is TRBJ2-2; D ambiguous. Trimming left V 7 bases short and J 1 base short, with 13 bases between. Per the germline V gene, CDR1 is MNHEY and CDR2 is SVGEGT. CDR3 length equals 15 residues. The CDR3 DNA is TGTGCCAGCACCCCCGCCCGCGAGAACACCGGGGAGCTGTTTTTT. As protein: CASTPARENTGELFF.

The chain carries TRBV10-2 and TRBJ2-7; a weak D match, TRBD1 (7 bases). With 2 bases removed from V and 6 bases from J, the gap between germline ends came to 14 bases. Germline CDR1 reads WSHSY; CDR2 reads SAAADI. The CDR3 runs 14 residues. In nucleotides, the CDR3 is TGCGCCAGCAGTGAGGGTCAGGGGGGCAGCGAGCAGTACTTC. It codes for CASSEGQGGSEQYF.

The gene calls are TRBV11-2 and TRBJ2-7; the D gene is possibly TRBD1 (5 bases). The V end lost 1 base, the J end lost 2 bases, and 6 bases lay between the germline ends. The germline CDR1 and CDR2 sequences are SGHAT and FQNNGV. The CDR3 sequence is 13 residues long. CDR3 DNA: TGTGCCAGCAGCTTAGCAGGGACCTACGAGCAGTACTTC. This translates into CASSLAGTYEQYF. Looking up the rest from reference TRBV11-2 and TRBJ2-7 gives the full variable domain: EAGVAQSPRYKIIEKRQSVAFWCNPISGHATLYWYQQILGQGPKLLIQFQNNGVVDDSQLPKDRFSAERLKGVDSTLKIQPAKLEDSAVYLCASSLAGTYEQYFGPGTRLTVT.